This section outlines one T cell receptor beta chain sequence together with its context. Its antigen is not identified. TCRdb's copy holds only in-frame clones and misses some; the assay was immunoSEQ multiplex PCR. This sample has 65,000 to 75,000 clones; about 94% occur once, and the top ten carry roughly 0.45%. The data derive from a study of OX40 agonist ivuxolimab in advanced cancers. General study points: Among the lowest levels of clonal expansion were found in partial responders at 0.1-3.0 mg/kg. In general, CD8+ T cells held more expanded clones than CD4+ did, on average.

It was autoimmune disease history or systemic immunosuppression that excluded patients. Samples were taken at baseline and on day 1 of cycles 4 and 7. The CDR3 is made up of 15 amino acids. V shed 5 bases and J 7 bases; nucleotides not matched to a gene: 7. The germline CDR1 and CDR2 sequences are SGHDN and FVKESK. This sample comprised CD4+ or CD8+ T cells sorted from blood, obtained in a trial of the OX40 agonist ivuxolimab. The clonotype originates from an adult with an advanced solid tumor such as melanoma, head and neck, liver or kidney cancer. V usage is TRBV14 and J usage is TRBJ2-1; 11 bases are a match to TRBD2. Written as DNA, the CDR3 is TGTGCCAGCAGCAAGGCGGGACTAGCGGTTAATGAGCAGTTCTTC. Protein product: CASSKAGLAVNEQFF.